The source of this T cell receptor (beta chain) is a study of cytomegalovirus exposure and HLA in healthy donors. Looked up from germline, CDR1 is SGDLS and CDR2 is YYNGEE. Germline trimming cut 4 bases from V and 0 bases from J; bases unmatched to any gene: 2. The CDR3 runs to 16 residues. Primers: 60 Vbeta forward and 13 Jbeta reverse. The assay was immunoSEQ multiplex PCR, and TCRdb's table has in-frame clones only and misses some. The sample has 70,000 to 90,000 clones, about 81% seen once; the top ten hold more than 3.5%. This clone was observed a handful of times. Its antigen is undetermined. General study findings and limits: A later look showed TCR association rates differing by HLA locus, highest for DRB1 and lowest for HLA-C. A link between a missense DCLRE1C variant and TCR beta V- and J-gene trimming emerged from a later analysis. There were a few CMV-associated chains whose specificity for CMV antigens was confirmed in vitro. Roughly uniform depth of sequencing across donors was assumed in presence/absence analyses.

V and J are TRBV9 and TRBJ2-3; 13 nucleotides align to TRBD2. The sequence was obtained from a man in his 60s in good health and CMV-seronegative. The specimen was PBMCs. CDR3 DNA: TGTGCCAGCAGCACTAGCGGGGGGGAGAGCACAGATACGCAGTATTTT. Translation gives CASSTSGGESTDTQYF.